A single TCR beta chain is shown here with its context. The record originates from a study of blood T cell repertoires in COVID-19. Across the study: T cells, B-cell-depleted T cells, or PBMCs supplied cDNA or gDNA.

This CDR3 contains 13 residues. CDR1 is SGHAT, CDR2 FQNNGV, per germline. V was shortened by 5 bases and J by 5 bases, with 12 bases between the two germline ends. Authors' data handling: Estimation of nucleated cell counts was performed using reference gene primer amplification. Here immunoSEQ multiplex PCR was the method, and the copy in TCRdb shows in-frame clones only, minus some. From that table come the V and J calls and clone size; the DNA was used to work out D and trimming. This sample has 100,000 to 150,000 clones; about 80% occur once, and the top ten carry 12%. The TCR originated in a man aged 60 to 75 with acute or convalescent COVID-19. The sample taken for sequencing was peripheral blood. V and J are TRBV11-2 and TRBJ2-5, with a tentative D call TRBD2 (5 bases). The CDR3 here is CASSPRGGETQYF. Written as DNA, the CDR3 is TGTGCCAGCAGCCCTCGGGGTGGGGAGACCCAGTACTTC.